A single sample is the source of the 28 T cell receptor beta chains below, sequenced in a study of Graves' ophthalmopathy and Graves' hyperthyroidism. The study amplified TCR beta CDR3 regions using RNA transcripts. A first-round RT-PCR used HTBI primers, followed by a second-round multiplex PCR. MiXCR, run by TCRdb on the multiplex PCR reads, gives a single entry per CDR3 protein. The data hold hundreds of thousands of distinct CDR3 sequences, with 22% observed a single time. Sample: peripheral blood. The receptors here all came from a woman between 18 and 30 years old with stable Graves' hyperthyroidism. Some clones in this sample may be carry-over from other donors' samples.

The J gene is TRBJ1-2, the V gene TRBV28; 8 bases agree with TRBD1. Trimming took 6 bases from V and 8 from J; bases not matched to a gene: 11. CDR1 MDHEN and CDR2 SYDVKM come from the germline V gene. This CDR3 is 14 amino acids long. The CDR3 spells CASRISYRGGGYTF. The CDR3 DNA sequence: TGTGCCAGCAGGATATCATACAGGGGGGGCGGCTACACCTTC.

This clonotype has ten or more counts. The V call is TRBV28, the J call TRBJ2-7; 13 nucleotides match TRBD2. This CDR3 comprises 15 residues. The germline V gene has CDR1 MDHEN and CDR2 SYDVKM. Unmatched junction bases numbered 8, after V lost 6 bases and J lost 6 bases. Here the CDR3 DNA reads TGTGCCAGCAGCTCCCTGGGACTAGCGGGACGCGAGCAGTACTTC. This translates into CASSSLGLAGREQYF.

There are many counts of this clonotype. The chain employs TRBV4-1 and TRBJ2-7; TRBD2 might be the D (6 bases). The CDR3 spans 15 residues. V was clipped by 4 bases and J by 6 bases, with 19 bases between them. Germline CDR1 reads MGHRA; CDR2 reads YSYEKL. The CDR3 protein is CASSLRGGDSAEQYF. The CDR3 nucleotides are TGCGCCAGCAGCCTCCGGGGCGGGGATAGCGCCGAGCAGTACTTC.

In this sample, this clonotype turned up many times. J is TRBJ1-1 and V is TRBV27; D uncertain. The germline V and J ends were trimmed by 5 bases and 8 bases, with 15 bases remaining between them. Germline CDR1 is MNHEY and CDR2 is SMNVEV (reference sequence). The CDR3 spans 13 residues. CDR3 nucleotide sequence: TGTGCCAGCAGTCCCCCTGGCGGATGGGAAGCTTTCTTT. This codes for CASSPPGGWEAFF.

A word on this clonotype: A clone one base away is much larger, so this may be a read error. V and J are TRBV6-5 and TRBJ1-1; D is unresolved. CDR1 MNHEY and CDR2 SVGAGI come from the germline V gene. V was trimmed by 2 bases and J by 11 bases, leaving 9 bases between them. This CDR3 has 11 residues. As DNA, the CDR3 is TGTGCCAGCAGTTACAAGTGGAGGGCTTTCTTT. Protein: CASSYKWRAFF.

J is TRBJ1-2 and V is TRBV6-1; D is unclear. CDR1 is MNHNS, CDR2 SASEGT, per germline. This CDR3 has 17 residues. Trimming cost V 6 bases and J 6 bases, with 26 bases left between them. The CDR3 sequence: CASSANRRRGRPNGYTF. CDR3 DNA sequence: TGTGCCAGCAGCGCCAATAGGCGGAGAGGTCGGCCAAATGGCTACACCTTC.

This clonotype came up many times. The chain uses TRBV10-3 and TRBJ1-6; 7 positions agree with TRBD1. J lost 10 bases, V lost 6 bases, and 15 bases had no gene match. The CDR3 loop spans 16 amino acids. Germline V gives CDR1 ENHRY, CDR2 SYGVKD. The CDR3 sequence is CAISGTAMVEGSPLHF. DNA of the CDR3: TGTGCCATCAGCGGGACAGCGATGGTGGAAGGATCACCCCTCCACTTT.

As for this clonotype: Compared with germline, one end of the junction differs, possibly owing to a read error. V is TRBV11-2 and J is TRBJ1-1, with D perhaps TRBD1 (6 bases). The germline gives CDR1 SGHAT, CDR2 FQNNGV. The CDR3 has 16 residues. The CDR3 is CASILVTGIVRTEAFF. The CDR3 DNA is TGTGCAAGCATCTTAGTCACAGGGATCGTCCGCACTGAAGCTTTCTTT.

This clonotype was seen at least ten times. The chain couples TRBV6-2 or TRBV6-3 to TRBJ1-1; 9 bases are shared with TRBD1. The CDR3 sequence is 14 residues long. V was clipped by 8 bases and J by 3 bases; unmatched bases: 7. Germline V lookup: CDR1 MNHEY, CDR2 SVGEGT. CDR3 sequence reads: CASVYRGRDTEAFF. The CDR3 nucleotides read TGTGCCAGCGTGTACAGGGGGCGTGACACTGAAGCTTTCTTT.

This clonotype was counted many times. The CDR3 DNA reads TGTGCCAGCAGTGAACTGGTGACAGGGGGCAATCAGCCCCAGCATTTT. Translated, it gives CASSELVTGGNQPQHF. The chain is built from TRBV2 and TRBJ1-5; 8 bases map to TRBD1. Germline V CDR1 and CDR2: SNHLY, FYNNEI. V lost 2 bases to trimming and J lost 2 bases; unmatched junction nucleotides: 5. The CDR3 length is 16 residues.

This clonotype has a single count. This chain links TRBV20-1 with TRBJ1-5, with 7 bases that match TRBD1. The germline gives CDR1 DFQATT, CDR2 SNEGSKA (reference sequence). V was clipped by 6 bases and J by 3 bases; unmatched bases: 8. The CDR3 has 14 amino acids. CDR3: CSARGQLNNQPQHF. The CDR3 DNA is TGCAGTGCAAGGGGACAGTTGAACAATCAGCCCCAGCATTTT.

As DNA, the CDR3 is TGTGCCAGCAGTGTACAGGGGCTGGTCTACGAGCAGTACTTC. It codes for CASSVQGLVYEQYF. This sequence joins TRBV6-1 and TRBJ2-7; TRBD1 agrees at 7 bases. Per germline, CDR1 MNHNS and CDR2 SASEGT. J gave up 3 bases and V 4 bases, and 6 bases lay outside the gene matches. The CDR3 has 14 amino acids.

In its sample, this clonotype was seen many times. This sequence joins TRBV6-5 and TRBJ1-1; no clear D gene. The CDR3 length is 12 residues. Germline-derived CDR1 and CDR2 are MNHEY and SVGAGI. V lost 0 bases to trimming and J lost 8 bases, with 7 bases between them. As DNA, the CDR3 is TGTGCCAGCAGTTACTCGGGGATAGAAGCTTTCTTT. Translated, it gives CASSYSGIEAFF.

J is TRBJ1-5 and V is TRBV29-1; the D gene is possibly TRBD1 (6 bases). CDR3 length: 17 residues. V shed 0 bases and J shed 0 bases, with 15 bases lying between them. Looked up from germline, CDR1 is SQVTM and CDR2 is ANQGSEA. The CDR3 region has the DNA TGCAGCGTTGAAGATCCTCCAGGGGAGGTTAGCAATCAGCCCCAGCATTTT. Translation gives CSVEDPPGEVSNQPQHF.

This clonotype was seen many times. This chain uses TRBV14 with TRBJ2-7, with D unresolved. There are 11 residues in the CDR3. Germline CDR1 and CDR2: SGHDN and FVKESK. V dropped 0 bases and J dropped 6 bases, with 3 bases sitting between them. CDR3 in amino acids: CASSQEFEQYF. In nucleotides, the CDR3 is TGTGCCAGCAGCCAAGAATTCGAGCAGTACTTC.

Many counts were recorded for this clonotype. The chain has TRBV12-3 or TRBV12-4 and TRBJ2-7; D call uncertain. V shed 3 bases and J shed 5 bases, with 11 bases lying between them. CDR3 length equals 13 residues. CDR3 amino acids: CASSFGRADEQYF. In DNA, the CDR3 is TGTGCCAGCAGTTTCGGTAGGGCCGACGAGCAGTACTTC.

This sequence joins TRBV6-5 and TRBJ2-7, with 8 nucleotides matching TRBD2. Germline loops: CDR1 MNHEY, CDR2 SVGAGI. The length of the CDR3 is 14 residues. V shed 8 bases, J shed 6 bases, and the junction held 12 bases outside the gene matches. CDR3 loop: CASVLIVSGGEQYF. CDR3 coding DNA: TGTGCCAGCGTTCTTATTGTGAGCGGGGGCGAGCAGTACTTC.

The sample holds many counts of this clonotype. An end of the junction differs from the germline gene, which may be a read error. The chain combines TRBV7-2 with TRBJ1-2; no definite D call. CDR1 is SGHTA and CDR2 is FQGNSA in the germline V gene. The CDR3 runs 14 residues. CDR3 in DNA: TGTGCCAGCGGCTTAGAGGTACACTTCTATGGCTACACCTTC. Protein sequence: CASGLEVHFYGYTF.

This clonotype has a count of ten or more. This sequence joins TRBV28 and TRBJ2-7, with TRBD1 matching 10 bases. CDR1 and CDR2 (germline): MDHEN, SYDVKM. V was pared by 6 bases and J by 2 bases, with 7 bases of the junction left unmatched. The CDR3 covers 15 residues. CDR3 in amino acids: CASRAPGQGTYEQYF. In DNA, the CDR3 is TGTGCCAGCAGGGCCCCGGGACAGGGGACCTACGAGCAGTACTTC.

This clonotype was observed a few times. The chain joins TRBV18 to TRBJ1-5; no reliable D call. Looked up from germline, CDR1 is KGHSH and CDR2 is LQKENI. The CDR3 loop spans 15 amino acids. Trimming removed 1 base from V and 4 bases from J, with 11 bases in between. CDR3 sequence reads: CASSPRSNGNQPQHF. The DNA for the CDR3 is TGTGCCAGCTCACCACGCAGTAACGGAAATCAGCCCCAGCATTTT.

The chain uses TRBV11-1 and TRBJ2-2; the D call may be TRBD1 or TRBD2 (6 bases each). Per germline, CDR1 SGHAT and CDR2 FQDESV (reference sequence). V dropped 6 bases and J dropped 4 bases, with 21 bases sitting between them. The CDR3 length is 17 residues. This chain's CDR3 is CASRIDNRGRSTGELFF. Written as DNA, the CDR3 is TGTGCCAGCAGAATAGACAACCGGGGGCGCAGCACCGGGGAGCTGTTTTTT.

Many counts were recorded for this clonotype. The genes are TRBV29-1 and TRBJ1-1; D unclear. The CDR3 extends over 13 amino acids. Trimming took off 5 bases at V and 2 bases at J, with 12 bases between the two ends. Per germline, CDR1 SQVTM and CDR2 ANQGSEA. CDR3 in amino acids: CSVSRTLNTEAFF. For the CDR3, the DNA is TGCAGCGTTAGTCGGACTTTAAACACTGAAGCTTTCTTT. Full variable domain (missing parts from reference TRBV29-1 and TRBJ1-1): SAVISQKPSRDICQRGTSLTIQCQVDSQVTMMFWYRQQPGQSLTLIATANQGSEATYESGFVIDKFPISRPNLTFSTLTVSNMSPEDSSIYLCSVSRTLNTEAFFGQGTRLTVV.

This clonotype has ten or more counts. This chain joins TRBV19 and TRBJ1-6, with D uncertain. Per the germline V gene, CDR1 is LNHDA and CDR2 is SQIVND (reference sequence). This CDR3 comprises 16 residues. With 3 bases removed from V and 3 bases from J, the gap between germline ends came to 12 bases. In nucleotides, the CDR3 is TGTGCCAGTAGTATCTCGGTCCGAAACTATAATTCACCCCTCCACTTT. Its protein is CASSISVRNYNSPLHF. The complete variable domain, with remaining parts taken from reference TRBV19 and TRBJ1-6, reads DGGITQSPKYLFRKEGQNVTLSCEQNLNHDAMYWYRQDPGQGLRLIYYSQIVNDFQKGDIAEGYSVSREKKESFPLTVTSAQKNPTAFYLCASSISVRNYNSPLHFGNGTRLTVT.

The chain recombines TRBV28 with TRBJ1-1, with D possibly matching TRBD1 (5 bases). Germline V lookup: CDR1 MDHEN, CDR2 SYDVKM. The CDR3 consists of 17 residues. V lost 1 base to trimming and J lost 1 base, with 16 bases between them. CDR3 region: CASSLLSRVATNTEAFF. The DNA for the CDR3 is TGTGCCAGCAGTTTATTATCCAGGGTCGCCACGAACACTGAAGCTTTCTTT.

This clonotype appeared many times. The chain carries TRBV19 and TRBJ2-5; D may be TRBD1 (5 bases). The V end was cut by 3 bases, the J end by 2 bases, with 16 bases between. This CDR3 contains 16 residues. The germline CDR1 and CDR2 sequences are LNHDA and SQIVND (reference sequence). The CDR3 DNA follows: TGTGCCAGTAGTATTCTTTCGACAGCTAAGCAAGAGACCCAGTACTTC. This gives the protein CASSILSTAKQETQYF.

This clonotype was observed a few times. V and J are TRBV20-1 and TRBJ2-4, with D possibly being TRBD2 (5 bases). V lost 3 bases and J 0 bases, leaving 12 bases between the germline ends. The CDR3 runs 15 residues. The V gene's germline CDR1 is DFQATT and CDR2 SNEGSKA (reference sequence). In nucleotides, the CDR3 is TGCAGTGCTAGTGCCAGCGGAGTAGCCAAAAACATTCAGTACTTC. Amino acid sequence: CSASASGVAKNIQYF.

This clonotype was found a few times. This rearrangement joins TRBV12-3 or TRBV12-4 to TRBJ1-5; tentatively, D is TRBD1 (6 bases). The CDR3 is 14 amino acids. V was cut by 6 bases and J by 5 bases, with 14 bases left in between. The CDR3 here is CASSSGTRYQPQHF. For the CDR3, the DNA is TGTGCCAGCAGCTCCGGGACAAGATATCAGCCCCAGCATTTT.

V is TRBV18 and J is TRBJ2-7; TRBD1 aligns across 9 bases. The length of the CDR3 is 16 residues. V shed 6 bases and J 5 bases; nucleotides not matched to a gene: 14. Looked up from germline, CDR1 is KGHSH and CDR2 is LQKENI. The CDR3 DNA is TGTGCCAGCTCTCCCCCCCTACAGGGGGCGCGGGACGAGCAGTACTTC. Its translation: CASSPPLQGARDEQYF.